One sample yielded the 9 T cell receptor beta chains listed below, sequenced in a study of T cell clonality in common variable immunodeficiency. Notes on the study in general: In common variable immunodeficiency, TCR beta chains reportedly carried fewer deletions and N-nucleotide insertions.

Sequencing was performed with immunoSEQ multiplex PCR; in TCRdb, only in-frame clones are kept and a portion is missing. In total the sample includes fewer than 30,000 clones, none of them seen once. Their antigen targets remain unknown. Material for sequencing was peripheral blood mononuclear cells. Source of these receptors: a human donor with common variable immunodeficiency.

This clone has at least ten counts. The read stops 3 residues short of the end of the CDR3; the missing end is completed from the germline J gene. V and J are TRBV11-2 and TRBJ2-1; perhaps TRBD1 as D (6 bases). In germline, CDR1 is SGHAT, CDR2 FQNNGV. This CDR3 is built from 13 residues. The V and J ends lost 6 bases and 6 bases respectively, with 12 bases between them. The sequenced CDR3 bases are TGTGCCAGCAGTCGAACAGGGTTCAATGAG. Translating it yields CASSRTGFNE. In full, the CDR3 reads CASSRTGFNEQFF.

Points on this clone: The DNA ends 3 residues before the CDR3 does, and the rest of the CDR3 is filled in from the germline J gene. The chain is built from TRBV19 and TRBJ1-2, with D maybe TRBD1 (6 bases). The CDR3 totals 17 residues. CDR1 is LNHDA, CDR2 SQIVND, per germline (reference sequence). V gave up 0 bases and J gave up 1 base, with 15 bases separating them. Here the CDR3 reads CASSIDGWAGDNYGYTF. The part of the CDR3 DNA that was read is TGTGCCAGTAGTATAGACGGTTGGGCAGGGGATAACTATGGC.

The CDR3 bases that were read are TGTGCCAGCAGTGATGTATACGAG. It encodes CASSDVYE. The complete CDR3 protein is CASSDVYEQYF. This chain links TRBV6-1 with TRBJ2-7, with D unclear. The observed sequence ends 3 residues before the CDR3 terminus, with the missing tail filled in from the germline J gene. This CDR3 region has 11 residues. Trimming left V 3 bases short and J 4 bases short, with 4 bases between. Germline V CDR1 and CDR2: MNHNS, SASEGT.

This clone was found a few times. The CDR3 end is not reached by the read, which stops 3 residues before it; the germline J gene fills it in. The rearrangement links TRBV19 to TRBJ2-7, with 7 bases identical to TRBD2. Germline loops: CDR1 LNHDA, CDR2 SQIVND (reference sequence). The CDR3 runs to 14 residues. Losses at the gene ends were 7 bases for V and 6 bases for J; bases not matched to a gene: 12. The chain's CDR3 is CASKAAGEVSEQYF. The CDR3 DNA, read in part, is TGTGCCAGTAAAGCCGCGGGAGAAGTTAGCGAG.

There are a few counts of this clone. Sequencing ends 3 residues short of the CDR3 end; the germline J gene provides the rest. The chain links TRBV5-8 to TRBJ2-7; no clear D. Per germline, CDR1 SGHTS and CDR2 YDEGEE. The CDR3 runs 14 residues. Trimming took off 4 bases at V and 4 bases at J, with 15 bases between the two ends. The part of the CDR3 DNA that was read is TGTGCCAGCAGCCTCCGTCGGCAGACATACGAG. Protein sequence: CASSLRRQTYE. The entire CDR3 protein reads CASSLRRQTYEQYF.

This clone has a handful of counts. The read ends 3 residues early relative to the CDR3; the germline J gene fills the gap. The J gene is TRBJ1-5, the V gene TRBV2; D is undetermined. The CDR3 sequence is 13 residues long. Germline CDR1 SNHLY, CDR2 FYNNEI. Trimming cost V 4 bases and J 5 bases, with 9 bases left between them. CDR3 DNA (partial): TGTGCCAGCAGTGCAGGAGAGGATCAGCCC. It translates to CASSAGEDQP. The entire CDR3 sequence reads CASSAGEDQPQHF.

This clone was counted many times. The DNA ends 3 residues before the CDR3 does, and the rest of the CDR3 is filled in from the germline J gene. The rearrangement uses TRBV28 and TRBJ2-3; D not certain. The CDR3 spans 15 residues. Per the germline V gene, CDR1 is MDHEN and CDR2 is SYDVKM. Trimming cost V 6 bases and J 0 bases, with 13 bases left between them. The CDR3 DNA, read in part, is TGTGCCAGCAGCGCACAGAACCCTAGCACAGATACG. Its protein product is CASSAQNPSTDT. The whole CDR3 sequence is CASSAQNPSTDTQYF. Filled out from reference TRBV28 and TRBJ2-3, the complete variable domain reads DVKVTQSSRYLVKRTGEKVFLECVQDMDHENMFWYRQDPGLGLRLIYFSYDVKMKEKGDIPEGYSVSREKKERFSLILESASTNQTSMYLCASSAQNPSTDTQYFGPGTRLTVL.

This clone was observed many times. Read coverage stops 3 residues before the CDR3 terminus; the germline J gene supplies the remainder. The chain carries TRBV5-1 and TRBJ1-5; D remains ambiguous. Looked up from germline, CDR1 is SGHRS and CDR2 is YFSETQ. The CDR3 has 15 residues. Trimming removed 1 base at V and 4 bases at J, with 12 bases between. CDR3 amino acids: CASSLIFGENQPQHF. Incomplete CDR3 DNA: TGCGCCAGCAGCTTGATATTCGGGGAGAATCAGCCC. Full variable domain (outside the CDR3, taken from reference TRBV5-1 and TRBJ1-5): KAGVTQTPRYLIKTRGQQVTLSCSPISGHRSVSWYQQTPGQGLQFLFEYFSETQRNKGNFPGRFSGRQFSNSRSEMNVSTLELGDSALYLCASSLIFGENQPQHFGDGTRLSIL.

This clone has more than one count but fewer than ten. The read falls 3 residues short of the CDR3 end, and the missing part is taken from the germline J gene. The chain employs TRBV29-1 and TRBJ1-4, with a weak D call TRBD1 (5 bases). The CDR3 loop spans 16 amino acids. Looked up from germline, CDR1 is SQVTM and CDR2 is ANQGSEA. Trimming stripped 4 bases from V and 0 bases from J, with 15 bases between. CDR3 bases read: TGCAGCGTTGCCCCGTTCGACAGTTCAACTAATGAAAAA. Its translation: CSVAPFDSSTNEK. The entire CDR3 protein is CSVAPFDSSTNEKLFF.